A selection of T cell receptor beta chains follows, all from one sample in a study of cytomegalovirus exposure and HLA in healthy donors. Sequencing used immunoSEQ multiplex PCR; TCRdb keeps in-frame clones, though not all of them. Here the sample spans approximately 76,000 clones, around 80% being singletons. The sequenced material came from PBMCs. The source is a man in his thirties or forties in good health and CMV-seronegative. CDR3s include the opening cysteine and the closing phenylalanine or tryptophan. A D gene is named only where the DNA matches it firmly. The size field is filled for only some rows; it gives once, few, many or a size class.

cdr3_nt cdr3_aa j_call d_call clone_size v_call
TGTGCCAGCACCCCTGGGCTTACCGGGGAGCTGTTTTTT CASTPGLTGELFF TRBJ2-2 . . TRBV28
TGTGCCAGCACGGGGGGCGGGAGAATCACAGATACGCAGTATTTT CASTGGGRITDTQYF TRBJ2-3 . . TRBV28
TGTGCCAGCAGCAAGGACTTTAACTATGGCTACACCTTC CASSKDFNYGYTF TRBJ1-2 . once TRBV14
TGTGCCACCAGCAGAGAAGTGTATGGTTCGGATTCACCCCTCCACTTT CATSREVYGSDSPLHF TRBJ1-6 . . TRBV15
TGTGCCAGCAGTTTCGCGGGACCCCAGAACACTGAAGCTTTCTTT CASSFAGPQNTEAFF TRBJ1-1 . . TRBV28
TGTGCCAGTAAACCCGGCAGGGACAATGGCTACACCTTC CASKPGRDNGYTF TRBJ1-2 . . TRBV19
TGTGCCAGCAGCTCTATCGGGACAGTGAGATCCTACGAGCAGTACTTC CASSSIGTVRSYEQYF TRBJ2-7 TRBD1 . TRBV28
TGTGCCAGCAGCTCAACCCGGGGACAGGGGGCTTTCAATGAGCAGTTCTTC CASSSTRGQGAFNEQFF TRBJ2-1 TRBD1 . TRBV13
TGTGCCAGCAGCCAAGAAAGGGGCACCGGGGAGCTGTTTTTT CASSQERGTGELFF TRBJ2-2 . once TRBV14
TGTGCCAGCAGTTTAAGAGGGATCGAGCAGTACTTC CASSLRGIEQYF TRBJ2-7 . . TRBV27
TGTTCCAGCTCACCACGGGACAGGGCGGACTATGGCTACACCTTC CSSSPRDRADYGYTF TRBJ1-2 TRBD1 . TRBV18
TGTGCCAGCAGCTTAATCCTAGGAGGCACTGAAGCTTTCTTT CASSLILGGTEAFF TRBJ1-1 . . TRBV11-2
TGCGCCAGCAGCCAAGCTGCGGCATCCCAAGAGACCCAGTACTTC CASSQAAASQETQYF TRBJ2-5 . . TRBV4-1
TGTGCCAGCAGCCAAGGGTTTCGGAGTTCAACTAATGAAAAACTGTTTTTT CASSQGFRSSTNEKLFF TRBJ1-4 . . TRBV4-2
TGTGCCAGCAGTTTAGGAGGGACTACAAAGACCCAGTACTTC CASSLGGTTKTQYF TRBJ2-5 TRBD2 . TRBV28
TGTGCCAGCAGCCGAGGACAGGGGAGGTCCCACAATGAGCAGTTCTTC CASSRGQGRSHNEQFF TRBJ2-1 TRBD1 . TRBV11-2
TGTGCCAGCAGCTCGTGGGGTCAGGGCGAGCAGTACTTC CASSSWGQGEQYF TRBJ2-7 . . TRBV5-4
TGTGCCAGCAGCCTCCGGGGGTACAATGAGCAGTTCTTC CASSLRGYNEQFF TRBJ2-1 . . TRBV7-2
TGCGCCAGCAGCCCCCCTCCGGGACAGGGAACCTACGAGCAGTACTTC CASSPPPGQGTYEQYF TRBJ2-7 TRBD1 . TRBV4-1
TGCGCCAGCAGCCAAGGGGGGGGCGGGTACGAGCAGTACTTC CASSQGGGGYEQYF TRBJ2-7 . . TRBV4-1
TGTGCCAGCAGCACCCAACAGGGGCAGCCCCAGCATTTT CASSTQQGQPQHF TRBJ1-5 TRBD1 . TRBV7-2
TGTGCCAGCAGTTCCCTAGCGGGAGTAATGGCCGGGGAGCTGTTTTTT CASSSLAGVMAGELFF TRBJ2-2 TRBD2 . TRBV28